The clone carrying this T cell receptor beta chain was found many times. Germline CDR1 and CDR2: SGHAT and FQNNGV. Unmatched junction bases numbered 7, after V lost 4 bases and J lost 5 bases. This CDR3 region has 14 residues. The sample is drawn from a study of HIV-infected patients and healthy controls. TCRdb re-called the 5' RACE reads with MiXCR, one entry per CDR3 protein. The table includes roughly 68,000 distinct CDR3 sequences, 15% to 20% detected once. Input material: CD4+ T cells from blood. The chain links TRBV11-2 to TRBJ2-5, with 7 bases fitting TRBD1. The clonotype was recovered from a human donor in good health. The CDR3 DNA is TGTGCCAGCAGCTCGGGACAGAACTGGGAGACCCAGTACTTC. This codes for CASSSGQNWETQYF.